These 3 T cell receptor beta chains were all obtained from the same sample, sequenced in a study of blood T cell repertoires in COVID-19. Only in-frame clones appear in the TCRdb table, and some are missing; sequencing was by immunoSEQ multiplex PCR. Altogether around 150,000 clones are present, 60% to 85% being singletons, with the ten largest covering around 17%. The sample was peripheral blood. The origin of the receptors is a man aged 45-65 years with acute or convalescent COVID-19.

The chain recombines TRBV13 with TRBJ2-3; 11 positions agree with TRBD1. The CDR3 sequence is 15 residues long. After removal of 4 bases from V and 6 bases from J, the junction contained 6 bases not matched to a gene. Germline CDR1 and CDR2: PRHDT and FYEKMQ (reference sequence). The DNA of the CDR3 is TGTGCCAGCAGCTCCGGGACAGGGGGATCGGATACGCAGTATTTT. This sequence encodes CASSSGTGGSDTQYF.

This rearrangement joins TRBV3-1 (or the pseudogene TRBV3-2) to TRBJ2-7; D remains unclear. The germline V gene encodes CDR1 LGHDT and CDR2 YNNKEL (reference sequence). Deletions cut 5 bases from V and 3 bases from J, with 14 bases between. This CDR3 contains 14 residues. Here the CDR3 reads CASSLRWSVYEQYF. DNA for the CDR3: TGTGCCAGCAGCTTACGCTGGTCGGTCTACGAGCAGTACTTC.

The rearrangement links TRBV30 to TRBJ1-5; TRBD1 aligns across 8 bases. Germline V gene lookup returns CDR1 GTSNPN and CDR2 SVGIG (reference sequence). Trimming at V came to 5 bases and at J to 7 bases, leaving 7 bases not matched to a gene. The CDR3 length is 13 residues. The CDR3 DNA reads as TGTGCCTGGGCAGGACAGGGAGGACAGCCCCAGCATTTT. The encoded protein is CAWAGQGGQPQHF. The whole variable domain, remainder taken from reference TRBV30 and TRBJ1-5, is SQTIHQWPATLVQPVGSPLSLECTVEGTSNPNLYWYRQAAGRGLQLLFYSVGIGQISSEVPQNLSASRPQDRQFILSSKKLLLSDSGFYLCAWAGQGGQPQHFGDGTRLSIL.